The sequence of this T cell receptor beta chain was determined in a study of long-term antiretroviral therapy in people with HIV. Study-level points and caveats: Blood dates from 2004 to 2017, possibly under older ART regimens. Compared with controls, HIV repertoires showed narrower CDR3 length ranges.

The germline V gene has CDR1 SGHAT and CDR2 FQNNGV. V lost 2 bases, J lost 0 bases, and 4 bases stayed unmatched. This CDR3 contains 15 residues. Notes on this clone: Its antigen is not identified.

Sequencing relied on immunoSEQ assay v3.0, run at survey level. The sequencing target was about 35,000-55,000 T-cell genomes per sample. The method was immunoSEQ multiplex PCR; TCRdb's version includes in-frame clones alone and lacks a portion of them. In the table there are some 20,000 clones, 75% to 90% of which are singletons. The material sequenced was unsorted PBMCs, taken 1.2 years after starting antiretroviral therapy. The receptor comes from a woman aged 40 to 50 with HIV. The genes are TRBV11-2 and TRBJ2-7; 7 bases align to TRBD2. CDR3 sequence reads: CASSLNLAVSYEQYF. For the CDR3, the DNA is TGTGCCAGCAGCTTAAACCTAGCGGTCTCCTACGAGCAGTACTTC.